This entry concerns a single TCR beta chain. Its antigen is still unknown. This sample stems from a study of memory CD4+ T cells and cytomegalovirus serostatus. At the level of the study: Healthy Belgian adult donors included under ten CMV-positive and some 24 CMV-negative people. The study, taken as a whole, reports: CMV serostatus prediction reached median AUC roughly 0.95, or 0.91 with US-trained model.

CDR1 and CDR2 (germline): LNHDA, SQIVND (reference sequence). This CDR3 is built from 13 residues. V shed 5 bases, J shed 3 bases, and the junction held 3 bases outside the gene matches. Produced via immunoSEQ multiplex PCR; TCRdb's table is partial and in-frame only. Of fewer than 40,000 clones listed, 78% are singletons. The sort gate was single viable CD3+CD4+CD8-CD45RO+ cells for memory CD4+ T cells. The sequence came from an adult in good health and CMV-seronegative. The source material was memory CD4+ T cells from blood. The chain is built from TRBV19 and TRBJ2-5; 7 positions agree with TRBD2. The CDR3 DNA sequence: TGTGCCAGTAGTGGGGGAGGGAAAGAGACCCAGTACTTC. Its protein is CASSGGGKETQYF. Complete variable domain (other parts from reference TRBV19 and TRBJ2-5): DGGITQSPKYLFRKEGQNVTLSCEQNLNHDAMYWYRQDPGQGLRLIYYSQIVNDFQKGDIAEGYSVSREKKESFPLTVTSAQKNPTAFYLCASSGGGKETQYFGPGTRLLVL.